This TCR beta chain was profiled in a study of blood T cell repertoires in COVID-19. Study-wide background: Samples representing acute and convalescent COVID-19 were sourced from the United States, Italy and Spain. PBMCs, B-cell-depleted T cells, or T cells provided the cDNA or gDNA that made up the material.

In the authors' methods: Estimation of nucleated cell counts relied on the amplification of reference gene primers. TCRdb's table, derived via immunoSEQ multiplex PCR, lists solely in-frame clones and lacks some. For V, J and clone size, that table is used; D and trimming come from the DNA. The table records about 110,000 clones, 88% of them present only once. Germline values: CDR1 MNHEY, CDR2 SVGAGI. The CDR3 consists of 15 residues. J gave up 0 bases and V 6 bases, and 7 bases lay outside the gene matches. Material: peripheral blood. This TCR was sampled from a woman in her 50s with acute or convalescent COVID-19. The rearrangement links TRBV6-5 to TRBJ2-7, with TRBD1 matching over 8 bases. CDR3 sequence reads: CASRPDRASSYEQYF. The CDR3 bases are TGTGCCAGCAGGCCGGACAGGGCCAGCTCCTACGAGCAGTACTTC.